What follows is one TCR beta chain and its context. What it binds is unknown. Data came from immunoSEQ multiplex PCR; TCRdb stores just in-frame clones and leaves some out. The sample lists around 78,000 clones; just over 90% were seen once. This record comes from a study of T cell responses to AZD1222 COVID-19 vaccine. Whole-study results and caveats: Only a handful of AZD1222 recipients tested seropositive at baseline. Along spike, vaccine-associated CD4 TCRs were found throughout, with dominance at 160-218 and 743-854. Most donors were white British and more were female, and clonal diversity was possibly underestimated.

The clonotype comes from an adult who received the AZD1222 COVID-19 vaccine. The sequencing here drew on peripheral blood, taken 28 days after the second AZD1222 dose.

The CDR3 DNA reads TGTGCCAGCAGCCCCCACCGCGGGGTGGGCACTGAAGCTTTCTTT. Its translation: CASSPHRGVGTEAFF. The chain carries TRBV4-2 and TRBJ1-1; D gene ambiguous. The germline gives CDR1 LGHNA, CDR2 YNFKEQ. The CDR3 has 15 residues. V lost 4 bases and J 4 bases, leaving 16 bases between the germline ends.